This T cell receptor (beta chain) was recovered during a study of T cell responses to AZD1222 COVID-19 vaccine. With regard to this clone: Its antigen is unknown.

The germline V gene has CDR1 SGDLS and CDR2 YYNGEE. The CDR3 runs to 12 residues. The V gene end was trimmed by 4 bases and the J gene end by 10 bases; junction bases not matched to a gene: 6. Study-wide results and caveats: Repertoires were sampled only after the peak T cell response. At baseline, just a handful of AZD1222 recipients tested seropositive.

Clones were read by immunoSEQ multiplex PCR, and TCRdb kept only the in-frame ones, dropping some. The data show about 190,000 clones, around 87% seen once. The TCR sequence derives from an adult in good health. Sequences were derived from peripheral blood, sampled on day 0 of AZD1222 vaccination. The chain employs TRBV9 and TRBJ2-7; 9 nucleotides match TRBD2. The CDR3 coding sequence is TGTGCCAGCAGCAGCGGGGGGCCGTATCAGTACTTC. Encoded protein: CASSSGGPYQYF. The variable domain in full, completed from reference TRBV9 and TRBJ2-7, reads DSGVTQTPKHLITATGQRVTLRCSPRSGDLSVYWYQQSLDQGLQFLIQYYNGEERAKGNILERFSAQQFPDLHSELNLSSLELGDSALYFCASSSGGPYQYFGPGTRLTVT.